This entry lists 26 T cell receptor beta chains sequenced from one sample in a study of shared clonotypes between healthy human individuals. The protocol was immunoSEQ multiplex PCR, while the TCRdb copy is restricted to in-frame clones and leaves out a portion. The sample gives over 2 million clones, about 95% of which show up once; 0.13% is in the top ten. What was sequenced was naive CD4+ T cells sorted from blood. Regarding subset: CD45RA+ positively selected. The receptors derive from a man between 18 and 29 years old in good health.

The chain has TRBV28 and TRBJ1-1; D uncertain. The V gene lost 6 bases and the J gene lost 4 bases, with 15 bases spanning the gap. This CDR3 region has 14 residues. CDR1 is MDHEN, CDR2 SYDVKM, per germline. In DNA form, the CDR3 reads TGTGCCAGCAGACCTAGGGTAATGGGCACTGAAGCTTTCTTT. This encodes CASRPRVMGTEAFF.

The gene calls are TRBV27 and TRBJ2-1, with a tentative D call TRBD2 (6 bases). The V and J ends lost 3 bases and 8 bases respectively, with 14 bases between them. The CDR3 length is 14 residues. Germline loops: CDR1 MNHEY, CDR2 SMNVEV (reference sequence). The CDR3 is CASSFVGSRYEQFF. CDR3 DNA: TGTGCCAGCAGTTTTGTCGGGAGTAGGTATGAGCAGTTCTTC.

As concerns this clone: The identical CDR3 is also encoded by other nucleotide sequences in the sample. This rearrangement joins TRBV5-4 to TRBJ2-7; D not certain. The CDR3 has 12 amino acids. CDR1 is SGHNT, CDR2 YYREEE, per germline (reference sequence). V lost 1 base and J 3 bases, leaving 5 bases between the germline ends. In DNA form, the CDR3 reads TGTGCCAGCAGCTTGCAAGGCTACGAGCAGTACTTC. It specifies CASSLQGYEQYF.

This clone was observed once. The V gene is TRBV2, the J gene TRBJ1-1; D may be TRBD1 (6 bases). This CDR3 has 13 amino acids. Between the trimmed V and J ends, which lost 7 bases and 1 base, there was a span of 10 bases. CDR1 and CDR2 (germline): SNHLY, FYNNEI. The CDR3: CASTTGRNTEAFF. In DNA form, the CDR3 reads TGTGCCAGCACCACAGGGAGGAACACTGAAGCTTTCTTT.

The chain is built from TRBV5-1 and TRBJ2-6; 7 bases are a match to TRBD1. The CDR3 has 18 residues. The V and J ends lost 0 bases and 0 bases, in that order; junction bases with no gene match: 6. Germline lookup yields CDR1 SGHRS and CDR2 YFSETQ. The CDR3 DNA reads TGCGCCAGCAGCTTGGAGTCAGGGGGTAGCTCTGGGGCCAACGTCCTGACTTTC. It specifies CASSLESGGSSGANVLTF.

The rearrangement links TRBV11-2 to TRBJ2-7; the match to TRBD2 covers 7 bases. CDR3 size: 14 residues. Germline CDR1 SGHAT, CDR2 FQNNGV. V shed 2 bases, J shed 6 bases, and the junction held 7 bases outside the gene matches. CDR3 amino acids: CASSLPWGGVEQYF. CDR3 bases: TGTGCCAGCAGCTTACCATGGGGAGGGGTCGAGCAGTACTTC.

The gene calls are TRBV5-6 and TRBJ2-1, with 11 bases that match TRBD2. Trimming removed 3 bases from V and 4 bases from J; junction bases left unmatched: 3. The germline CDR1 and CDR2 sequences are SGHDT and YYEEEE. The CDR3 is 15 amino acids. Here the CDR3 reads CASSSGLAEYNEQFF. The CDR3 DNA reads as TGTGCCAGCAGCTCGGGACTAGCGGAATACAATGAGCAGTTCTTC.

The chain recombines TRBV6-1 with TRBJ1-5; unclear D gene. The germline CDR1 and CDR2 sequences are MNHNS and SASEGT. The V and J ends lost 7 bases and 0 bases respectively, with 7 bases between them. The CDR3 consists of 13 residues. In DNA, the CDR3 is TGTGCCAGCAATGGCGTTAGCAATCAGCCCCAGCATTTT. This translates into CASNGVSNQPQHF.

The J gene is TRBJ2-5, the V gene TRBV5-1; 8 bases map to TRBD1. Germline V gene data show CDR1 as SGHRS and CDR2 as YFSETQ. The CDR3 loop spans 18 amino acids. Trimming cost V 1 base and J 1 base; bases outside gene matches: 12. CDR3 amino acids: CASSLPGQAEFPQETQYF. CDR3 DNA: TGCGCCAGCAGCTTGCCGGGACAGGCCGAATTTCCCCAAGAGACCCAGTACTTC.

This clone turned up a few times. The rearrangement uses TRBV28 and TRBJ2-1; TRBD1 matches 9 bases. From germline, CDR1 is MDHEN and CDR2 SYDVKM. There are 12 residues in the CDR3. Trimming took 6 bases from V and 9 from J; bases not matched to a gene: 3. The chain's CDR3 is CASRWTGVEQFF. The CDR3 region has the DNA TGTGCCAGCAGGTGGACAGGGGTTGAGCAGTTCTTC. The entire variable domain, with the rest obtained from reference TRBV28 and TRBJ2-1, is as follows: DVKVTQSSRYLVKRTGEKVFLECVQDMDHENMFWYRQDPGLGLRLIYFSYDVKMKEKGDIPEGYSVSREKKERFSLILESASTNQTSMYLCASRWTGVEQFFGPGTRLTVL.

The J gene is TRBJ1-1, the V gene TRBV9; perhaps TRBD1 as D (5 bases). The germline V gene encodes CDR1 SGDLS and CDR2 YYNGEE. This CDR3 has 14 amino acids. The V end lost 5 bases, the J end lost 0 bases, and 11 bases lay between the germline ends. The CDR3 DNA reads TGTGCCAGCAGTTGGGACGACCTGAACACTGAAGCTTTCTTT. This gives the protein CASSWDDLNTEAFF. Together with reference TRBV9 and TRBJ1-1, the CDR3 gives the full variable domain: DSGVTQTPKHLITATGQRVTLRCSPRSGDLSVYWYQQSLDQGLQFLIQYYNGEERAKGNILERFSAQQFPDLHSELNLSSLELGDSALYFCASSWDDLNTEAFFGQGTRLTVV.

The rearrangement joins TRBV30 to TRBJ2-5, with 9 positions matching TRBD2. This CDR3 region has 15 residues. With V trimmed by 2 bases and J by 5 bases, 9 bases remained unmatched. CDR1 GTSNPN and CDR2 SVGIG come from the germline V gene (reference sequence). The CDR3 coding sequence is TGTGCCTGGAGTACGGGACTAGCCGTCACGGAGACCCAGTACTTC. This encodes CAWSTGLAVTETQYF.

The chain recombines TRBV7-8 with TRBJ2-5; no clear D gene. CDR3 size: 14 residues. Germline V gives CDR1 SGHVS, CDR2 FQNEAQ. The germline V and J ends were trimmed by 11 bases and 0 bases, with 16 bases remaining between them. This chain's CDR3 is CASYEQTYQETQYF. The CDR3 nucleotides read TGTGCCTCCTACGAACAGACGTACCAAGAGACCCAGTACTTC. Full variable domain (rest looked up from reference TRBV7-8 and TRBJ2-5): GAGVSQSPRYKVAKRGQDVALRCDPISGHVSLFWYQQALGQGPEFLTYFQNEAQLDKSGLPSDRFFAERPEGSVSTLKIQRTQQEDSAVYLCASYEQTYQETQYFGPGTRLLVL.

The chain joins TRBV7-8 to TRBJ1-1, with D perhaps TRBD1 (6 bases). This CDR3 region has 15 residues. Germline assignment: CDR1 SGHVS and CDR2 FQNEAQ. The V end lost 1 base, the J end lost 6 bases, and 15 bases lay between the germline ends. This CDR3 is CASSLGQVHSAEAFF. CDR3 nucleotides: TGTGCCAGCAGCTTAGGACAGGTTCATAGCGCTGAAGCTTTCTTT.

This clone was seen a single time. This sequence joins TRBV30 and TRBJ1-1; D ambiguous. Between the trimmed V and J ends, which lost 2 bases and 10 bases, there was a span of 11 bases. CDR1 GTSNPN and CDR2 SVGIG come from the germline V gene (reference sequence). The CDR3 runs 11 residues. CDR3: CAWSPQNVAFF. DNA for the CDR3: TGTGCCTGGAGTCCTCAAAACGTAGCTTTCTTT. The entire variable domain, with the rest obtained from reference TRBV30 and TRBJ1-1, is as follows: SQTIHQWPATLVQPVGSPLSLECTVEGTSNPNLYWYRQAAGRGLQLLFYSVGIGQISSEVPQNLSASRPQDRQFILSSKKLLLSDSGFYLCAWSPQNVAFFGQGTRLTVV.

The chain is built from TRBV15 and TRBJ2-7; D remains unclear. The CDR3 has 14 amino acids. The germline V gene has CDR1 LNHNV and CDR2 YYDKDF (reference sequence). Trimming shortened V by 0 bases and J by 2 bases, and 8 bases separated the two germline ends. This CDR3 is CATSRDAFAYEQYF. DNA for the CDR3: TGTGCCACCAGCAGAGACGCTTTCGCCTACGAGCAGTACTTC.

The CDR3 reads CASSFQGGSAKNIQYF. The CDR3 coding sequence is TGTGCCAGCAGCTTCCAGGGAGGTTCGGCCAAAAACATTCAGTACTTC. V is TRBV7-9 and J is TRBJ2-4, with D perhaps TRBD2 (6 bases). The germline gives CDR1 SEHNR, CDR2 FQNEAQ (reference sequence). This CDR3 spans 16 amino acids. V was cut by 3 bases and J by 1 base, with 13 bases left in between.

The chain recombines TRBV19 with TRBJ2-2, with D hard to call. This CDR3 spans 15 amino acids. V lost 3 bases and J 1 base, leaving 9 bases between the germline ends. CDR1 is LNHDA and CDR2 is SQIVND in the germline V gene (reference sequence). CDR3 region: CASSMSLENTGELFF. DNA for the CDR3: TGTGCCAGTAGTATGAGTCTAGAGAACACCGGGGAGCTGTTTTTT. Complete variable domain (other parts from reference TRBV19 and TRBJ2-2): DGGITQSPKYLFRKEGQNVTLSCEQNLNHDAMYWYRQDPGQGLRLIYYSQIVNDFQKGDIAEGYSVSREKKESFPLTVTSAQKNPTAFYLCASSMSLENTGELFFGEGSRLTVL.

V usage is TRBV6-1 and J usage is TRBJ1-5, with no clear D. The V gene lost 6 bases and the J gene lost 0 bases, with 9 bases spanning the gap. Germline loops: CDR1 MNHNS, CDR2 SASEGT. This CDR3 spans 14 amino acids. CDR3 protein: CASRVNYSNQPQHF. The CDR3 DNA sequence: TGTGCCAGCAGGGTAAATTATAGCAATCAGCCCCAGCATTTT.

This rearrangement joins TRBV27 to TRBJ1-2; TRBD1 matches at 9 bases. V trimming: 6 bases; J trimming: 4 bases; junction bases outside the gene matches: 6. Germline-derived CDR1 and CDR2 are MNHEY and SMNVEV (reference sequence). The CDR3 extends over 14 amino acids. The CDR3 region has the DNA TGTGCCAGCAGGGGACAGGGCTCCTCCTATGGCTACACCTTC. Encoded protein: CASRGQGSSYGYTF.

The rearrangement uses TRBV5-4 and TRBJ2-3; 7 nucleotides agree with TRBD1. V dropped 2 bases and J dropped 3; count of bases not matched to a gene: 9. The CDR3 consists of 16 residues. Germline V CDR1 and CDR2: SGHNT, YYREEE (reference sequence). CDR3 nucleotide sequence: TGTGCCAGCAGCTTTACCACAGGGGCCTTTACAGATACGCAGTATTTT. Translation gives CASSFTTGAFTDTQYF.

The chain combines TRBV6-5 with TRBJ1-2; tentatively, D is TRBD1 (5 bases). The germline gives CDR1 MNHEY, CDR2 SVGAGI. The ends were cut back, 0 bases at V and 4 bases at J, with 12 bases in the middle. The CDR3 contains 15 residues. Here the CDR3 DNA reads TGTGCCAGCAGTTACTCGGCGGACACCAGCTATGGCTACACCTTC. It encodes CASSYSADTSYGYTF.

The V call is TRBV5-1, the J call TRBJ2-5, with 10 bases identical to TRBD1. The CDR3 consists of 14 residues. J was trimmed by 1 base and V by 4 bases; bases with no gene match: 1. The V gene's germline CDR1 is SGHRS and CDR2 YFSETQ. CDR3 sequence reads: CASSGTGAQETQYF. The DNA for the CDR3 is TGCGCCAGCAGCGGGACAGGGGCCCAAGAGACCCAGTACTTC. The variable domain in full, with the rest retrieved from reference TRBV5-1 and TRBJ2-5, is KAGVTQTPRYLIKTRGQQVTLSCSPISGHRSVSWYQQTPGQGLQFLFEYFSETQRNKGNFPGRFSGRQFSNSRSEMNVSTLELGDSALYLCASSGTGAQETQYFGPGTRLLVL.

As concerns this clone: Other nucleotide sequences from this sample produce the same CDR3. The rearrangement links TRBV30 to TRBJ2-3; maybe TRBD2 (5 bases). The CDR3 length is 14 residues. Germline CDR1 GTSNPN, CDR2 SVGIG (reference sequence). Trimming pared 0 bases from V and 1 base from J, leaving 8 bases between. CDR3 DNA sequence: TGTGCCTGGAGTGTTGGACTCGGCACAGATACGCAGTATTTT. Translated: CAWSVGLGTDTQYF. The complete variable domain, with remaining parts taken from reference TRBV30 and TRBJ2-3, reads SQTIHQWPATLVQPVGSPLSLECTVEGTSNPNLYWYRQAAGRGLQLLFYSVGIGQISSEVPQNLSASRPQDRQFILSSKKLLLSDSGFYLCAWSVGLGTDTQYFGPGTRLTVL.

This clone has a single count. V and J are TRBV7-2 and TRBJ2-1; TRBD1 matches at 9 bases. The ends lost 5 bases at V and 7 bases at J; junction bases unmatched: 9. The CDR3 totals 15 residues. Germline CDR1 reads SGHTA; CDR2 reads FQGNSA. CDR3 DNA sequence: TGTGCCAGCAGCCTAAGGGGACAGGGTGTGAATGAGCAGTTCTTC. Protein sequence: CASSLRGQGVNEQFF.

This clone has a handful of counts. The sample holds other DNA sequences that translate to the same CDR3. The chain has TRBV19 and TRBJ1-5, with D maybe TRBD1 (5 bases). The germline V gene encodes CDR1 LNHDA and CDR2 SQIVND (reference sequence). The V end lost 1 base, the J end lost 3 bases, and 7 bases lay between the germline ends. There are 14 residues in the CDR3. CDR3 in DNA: TGTGCCAGTAGTATAGGACAGAACAATCAGCCCCAGCATTTT. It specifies CASSIGQNNQPQHF.